The clone carrying this T cell receptor (beta chain) was observed many times. The data stem from a study of regulatory T cells in long-lasting Graves disease. To make TCR beta libraries, researchers used iRepertoire HTBI primers and Arm-PCR of CDR3 regions. Each CDR3 protein gets one entry after TCRdb re-called the multiplex PCR reads with MiXCR. Found here are a few hundred thousand distinct CDR3 sequences, about a sixth of them singletons; the top ten hold 20% to 25%. Time point: newly diagnosed GD, antithyroid drugs for less than 3 months. PBMCs provided the RNA from which the TCR library was made. V shed 5 bases and J 3 bases; nucleotides not matched to a gene: 12. Germline CDR1 reads SGHAT; CDR2 reads FQNNGV. The CDR3 has 17 amino acids. These same data were also listed under a study on T cells in Graves' hyperthyroidism and ophthalmopathy.

Sequencing used peripheral blood mononuclear cells (PBMCs), obtained at new diagnosis, from a patient treated with antithyroid drugs. The clonotype originates from a woman under 30 with Graves disease. This rearrangement joins TRBV11-2 to TRBJ2-4, with TRBD1 identical over 8 bases. CDR3 sequence reads: CASSPEDREVVKNIQYF. In DNA form, the CDR3 reads TGTGCCAGCAGCCCCGAGGACAGGGAGGTTGTCAAAAACATTCAGTACTTC.